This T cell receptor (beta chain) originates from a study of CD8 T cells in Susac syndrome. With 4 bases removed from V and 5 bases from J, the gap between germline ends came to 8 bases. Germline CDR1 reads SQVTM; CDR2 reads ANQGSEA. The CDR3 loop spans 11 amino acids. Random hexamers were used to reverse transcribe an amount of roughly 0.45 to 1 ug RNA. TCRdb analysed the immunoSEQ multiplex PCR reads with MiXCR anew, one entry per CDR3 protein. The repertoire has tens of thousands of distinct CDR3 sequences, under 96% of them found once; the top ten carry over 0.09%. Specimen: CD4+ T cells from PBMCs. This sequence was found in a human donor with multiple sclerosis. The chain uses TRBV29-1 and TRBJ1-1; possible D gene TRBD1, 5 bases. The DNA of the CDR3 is TGCAGCGTTGTAGAGGGGACTGAAGCTTTCTTT. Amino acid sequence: CSVVEGTEAFF.